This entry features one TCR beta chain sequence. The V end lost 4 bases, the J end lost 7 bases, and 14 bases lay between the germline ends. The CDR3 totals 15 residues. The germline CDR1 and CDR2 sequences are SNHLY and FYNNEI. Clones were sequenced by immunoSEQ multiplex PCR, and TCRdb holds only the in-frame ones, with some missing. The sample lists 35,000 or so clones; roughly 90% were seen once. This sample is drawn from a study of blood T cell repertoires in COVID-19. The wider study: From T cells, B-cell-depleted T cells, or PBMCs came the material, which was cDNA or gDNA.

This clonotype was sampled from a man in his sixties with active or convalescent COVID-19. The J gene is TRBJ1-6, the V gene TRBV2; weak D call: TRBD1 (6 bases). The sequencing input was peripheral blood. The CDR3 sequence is CASSAEGVQNSPLHF. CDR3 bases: TGTGCCAGCAGTGCAGAGGGGGTCCAGAATTCACCCCTCCACTTT.